Below, 28 T cell receptor beta chains from the same sample are listed, as sequenced in a study of OX40 agonist ivuxolimab in advanced cancers. Profiling relied on immunoSEQ multiplex PCR, and the TCRdb table lists in-frame clones only, not all of them. The sample lists about 61,000 clones; 80% to 85% were seen once. The material was CD4+ or CD8+ T cells sorted from blood, obtained in a trial of the OX40 agonist ivuxolimab. The receptor source for this set is an adult with an advanced solid tumor such as melanoma, head and neck, liver or kidney cancer.

This rearrangement joins TRBV5-4 to TRBJ2-1; TRBD2 matches 7 bases. V lost 4 bases and J lost 3; bases outside the gene matches: 7. Germline V gene sequence: CDR1 SGHNT, CDR2 YYREEE (reference sequence). The CDR3 spans 15 residues. The CDR3 sequence is CASSTLGGGYNEQFF. The CDR3 DNA is TGTGCCAGCAGCACTTTGGGGGGGGGCTACAATGAGCAGTTCTTC.

This chain links TRBV4-3 with TRBJ2-5; D call uncertain. The V gene lost 0 bases and the J gene lost 4 bases, with 6 bases spanning the gap. CDR1 and CDR2 from the germline V gene are LGHNA and YSLEER. This CDR3 comprises 13 residues. The CDR3 is CASSQDTGETQYF. In DNA form, the CDR3 reads TGCGCCAGCAGCCAAGATACCGGAGAGACCCAGTACTTC.

The gene calls are TRBV18 and TRBJ1-1; 7 positions match TRBD1. CDR3 size: 14 residues. CDR1 and CDR2 (germline): KGHSH, LQKENI. Trimming at V came to 6 bases and at J to 11 bases, leaving 15 bases not matched to a gene. The CDR3 here is CASSPGTDPNGAFF. The CDR3 DNA reads TGTGCCAGCTCGCCGGGGACAGATCCTAATGGGGCTTTCTTT.

This rearrangement joins TRBV7-2 to TRBJ2-2; perhaps TRBD1 as D (7 bases). Trimming cost V 6 bases and J 4 bases, with 18 bases left between them. Per germline, CDR1 SGHTA and CDR2 FQGNSA. The CDR3 length is 16 residues. CDR3 protein: CASSYARGALTGELFF. The DNA for the CDR3 is TGTGCCAGCAGTTACGCCAGGGGGGCACTCACCGGGGAGCTGTTTTTT.

V gene TRBV7-6 combines with J gene TRBJ2-2, with D uncertain. The CDR3 loop spans 15 amino acids. Trimming took 2 bases from V and 2 from J, leaving 9 bases between them. Germline V gives CDR1 SGHVS, CDR2 FNYEAQ. CDR3 residues: CASSLKPRNTGELFF. The CDR3 nucleotides read TGTGCCAGCAGCTTAAAACCTAGAAACACCGGGGAGCTGTTTTTT.

V gene TRBV4-1 combines with J gene TRBJ2-2; D possibly corresponds to TRBD2 (7 bases). The germline V and J ends were trimmed by 1 base and 6 bases, with 15 bases remaining between them. The germline V gene has CDR1 MGHRA and CDR2 YSYEKL. The CDR3 loop spans 16 amino acids. CDR3 sequence: CASSQGGGALPGELFF. As DNA, the CDR3 is TGCGCCAGCAGCCAAGGTGGGGGGGCTCTCCCCGGGGAGCTGTTTTTT.

CDR3 residues: CASMEIGTDTQYF. Here the CDR3 DNA reads TGTGCCAGCATGGAGATAGGCACAGATACGCAGTATTTT. J is TRBJ2-3 and V is TRBV6-5; D gene unclear. The CDR3 has 13 residues. V was cut by 7 bases and J by 1 base, with 9 bases left in between. Germline-derived CDR1 and CDR2 are MNHEY and SVGAGI.

CDR3 sequence: CASTDSNQPQHF. CDR3 sequence (DNA): TGTGCCAGCACCGATAGCAATCAGCCCCAGCATTTT. The chain is built from TRBV28 and TRBJ1-5; D gene ambiguous. V gave up 7 bases and J gave up 0 bases, with 4 bases separating them. Germline lookup yields CDR1 MDHEN and CDR2 SYDVKM. This CDR3 has 12 amino acids.

The V gene is TRBV4-1, the J gene TRBJ1-1; D not resolved. Trimming removed 1 base at V and 1 base at J, with 7 bases between. From germline, CDR1 is MGHRA and CDR2 YSYEKL. This CDR3 is 14 amino acids long. The CDR3 region has the DNA TGCGCCAGCAGCCAAGGGAACCGGAACACTGAAGCTTTCTTT. Residues: CASSQGNRNTEAFF.

The V call is TRBV28, the J call TRBJ2-1; tentatively, D is TRBD1 (6 bases). The CDR3 covers 14 residues. Trimming shortened V by 3 bases and J by 7 bases, and 13 bases separated the two germline ends. Germline assignment: CDR1 MDHEN and CDR2 SYDVKM. CDR3 residues: CASSFKQGRNEQFF. The DNA for the CDR3 is TGTGCCAGCAGTTTCAAACAGGGAAGGAATGAGCAGTTCTTC.

The chain links TRBV6-5 to TRBJ1-2; perhaps TRBD1 as D (5 bases). The CDR3 has 12 amino acids. The germline gives CDR1 MNHEY, CDR2 SVGAGI. V lost 4 bases to trimming and J lost 4 bases, with 7 bases between them. CDR3 residues: CASSFQGYGYTF. For the CDR3, the DNA is TGTGCCAGCAGTTTTCAGGGCTATGGCTACACCTTC.

V is TRBV19 and J is TRBJ1-1; unclear D gene. Germline assignment: CDR1 LNHDA and CDR2 SQIVND (reference sequence). CDR3 length: 13 residues. V was shortened by 0 bases and J by 1 base, with 3 bases between the two germline ends. The CDR3 loop reads CASSIEGNTEAFF. In DNA, the CDR3 is TGTGCCAGTAGTATAGAAGGGAACACTGAAGCTTTCTTT. The whole variable domain, filled in from reference TRBV19 and TRBJ1-1, reads DGGITQSPKYLFRKEGQNVTLSCEQNLNHDAMYWYRQDPGQGLRLIYYSQIVNDFQKGDIAEGYSVSREKKESFPLTVTSAQKNPTAFYLCASSIEGNTEAFFGQGTRLTVV.

There are a few counts of this clone. The rearrangement joins TRBV9 to TRBJ1-5; D is perhaps TRBD1 (6 bases). Trimming cost V 0 bases and J 5 bases, with 12 bases left between them. The CDR3 totals 15 residues. Per germline, CDR1 SGDLS and CDR2 YYNGEE. The CDR3 loop is CASSVDGGADQPQHF. In nucleotides, the CDR3 is TGTGCCAGCAGCGTAGATGGGGGCGCGGATCAGCCCCAGCATTTT.

V and J are TRBV7-8 and TRBJ2-7, with TRBD1 matching over 8 bases. With V trimmed by 5 bases and J by 2 bases, 14 bases remained unmatched. Germline CDR1 reads SGHVS; CDR2 reads FQNEAQ. The CDR3 extends over 17 amino acids. The CDR3 sequence is CASSPLPQGQATYEQYF. As DNA, the CDR3 is TGTGCCAGCAGCCCCTTACCCCAGGGACAGGCCACCTACGAGCAGTACTTC.

This chain links TRBV7-3 with TRBJ2-2; 11 bases are shared with TRBD1. The CDR3 totals 15 residues. Germline-derived CDR1 and CDR2 are SGHTA and FQGTGA. After removal of 1 base from V and 6 bases from J, the junction contained 1 base not matched to a gene. The CDR3 reads CASSLMGQGAGELFF. The CDR3 DNA sequence: TGTGCCAGCAGCTTAATGGGACAGGGGGCCGGGGAGCTGTTTTTT.

The V and J genes are TRBV11-2 and TRBJ2-5, with TRBD1 matching over 7 bases. CDR1 and CDR2 from the germline V gene are SGHAT and FQNNGV. The length of the CDR3 is 17 residues. After removal of 5 bases from V and 1 base from J, the junction contained 13 bases not matched to a gene. The CDR3 loop reads CASSPILGRDSQETQYF. CDR3 nucleotides: TGTGCCAGCAGCCCAATACTAGGAAGGGACAGCCAAGAGACCCAGTACTTC. The variable domain in full, with the rest retrieved from reference TRBV11-2 and TRBJ2-5, is EAGVAQSPRYKIIEKRQSVAFWCNPISGHATLYWYQQILGQGPKLLIQFQNNGVVDDSQLPKDRFSAERLKGVDSTLKIQPAKLEDSAVYLCASSPILGRDSQETQYFGPGTRLLVL.

The chain combines TRBV12-5 with TRBJ2-3, with a possible D match to TRBD2 (6 bases). The ends were cut back, 6 bases at V and 3 bases at J, with 16 bases in the middle. The germline V gene encodes CDR1 LGHNT and CDR2 FRNRAP. The CDR3 has 15 residues. CDR3 sequence reads: CASGLGGSFTDTQYF. The CDR3 DNA sequence: TGTGCTAGTGGGCTCGGGGGTTCTTTTACAGATACGCAGTATTTT.

This chain joins TRBV9 and TRBJ2-1; 9 positions agree with TRBD2. Germline V lookup: CDR1 SGDLS, CDR2 YYNGEE. Trimming cost V 3 bases and J 2 bases; bases outside gene matches: 3. The CDR3 sequence is 15 residues long. The CDR3 loop is CASSAAGGPYNEQFF. In DNA, the CDR3 is TGTGCCAGCAGCGCGGCGGGGGGGCCCTACAATGAGCAGTTCTTC.

The V gene is TRBV6-6, the J gene TRBJ1-1, with D possibly TRBD1 on 6 matching bases. Deletions cut 0 bases from V and 7 bases from J, with 15 bases between. The CDR3 covers 15 residues. Germline lookup yields CDR1 MNHNY and CDR2 SVGAGI (reference sequence). For the CDR3, the DNA is TGTGCCAGCAGTTACTCCGCCCTTGAAGGGGGTGAAGCTTTCTTT. It is translated as CASSYSALEGGEAFF.

This chain uses TRBV11-2 with TRBJ2-7, with TRBD1 as a possible D gene (5 bases). The CDR3 contains 14 residues. Germline V gene lookup returns CDR1 SGHAT and CDR2 FQNNGV. The V end lost 2 bases, the J end lost 3 bases, and 11 bases lay between the germline ends. CDR3 loop: CASSLSDRLYEQYF. The CDR3 bases are TGTGCCAGCAGCTTAAGCGACAGACTCTACGAGCAGTACTTC.

The chain links TRBV6-5 to TRBJ2-3; D is unresolved. Germline values: CDR1 MNHEY, CDR2 SVGAGI. The CDR3 loop spans 11 amino acids. Trimming removed 6 bases at V and 6 bases at J, with 7 bases between. The CDR3 loop is CASSLSDTQYF. CDR3 nucleotide sequence: TGTGCCAGCAGCTTATCGGATACGCAGTATTTT.

A few counts support this clone. The chain is built from TRBV15 and TRBJ1-1; 7 nucleotides match TRBD1. This CDR3 spans 15 amino acids. V trimming: 0 bases; J trimming: 6 bases; junction bases outside the gene matches: 7. CDR1 is LNHNV, CDR2 YYDKDF, per germline (reference sequence). The DNA for the CDR3 is TGTGCCACCAGCAGAGACGACAGGGACCCTCCTGAAGCTTTCTTT. Protein product: CATSRDDRDPPEAFF.

This clone was seen a few times. The chain couples TRBV28 to TRBJ1-2; the D is unclear. Germline V lookup: CDR1 MDHEN, CDR2 SYDVKM. Trimming pared 2 bases from V and 6 bases from J, leaving 13 bases between. CDR3 length: 14 amino acids. The CDR3 region has the DNA TGTGCCAGCAGTTTACGAAGGCCTCGGGATGGCTACACCTTC. Protein product: CASSLRRPRDGYTF.

The gene calls are TRBV18 and TRBJ1-3; the D gene is possibly TRBD1 (6 bases). Trimming removed 1 base at V and 8 bases at J, with 21 bases between. In germline, CDR1 is KGHSH, CDR2 LQKENI. The CDR3 has 17 residues. CDR3 sequence: CASSPRNTGHGKDTIYF. CDR3 DNA sequence: TGTGCCAGCTCACCACGAAATACGGGACACGGCAAGGACACCATATATTTT.

The V gene is TRBV5-5, the J gene TRBJ1-5; 9 bases line up with TRBD1. Germline CDR1 and CDR2: SGHKS and YYEKEE (reference sequence). V shed 5 bases and J 3 bases; nucleotides not matched to a gene: 18. The CDR3 consists of 19 residues. CDR3: CASSPRVFIQGAINQPQHF. DNA of the CDR3: TGTGCCAGCAGTCCCCGGGTATTCATACAGGGGGCTATCAATCAGCCCCAGCATTTT.

J is TRBJ2-3 and V is TRBV4-2; TRBD2 agrees at 14 bases. Germline CDR1 is LGHNA and CDR2 is YNFKEQ. The CDR3 is 19 amino acids. With 0 bases clipped from V and 1 base from J, the junction kept 6 bases outside the gene matches. CDR3 coding DNA: TGTGCCAGCAGCCAAGAACAGACTAGCGGGGGGGTAGGCACAGATACGCAGTATTTT. This encodes CASSQEQTSGGVGTDTQYF.

The V gene is TRBV7-2, the J gene TRBJ2-1; tentative D call: TRBD2 (6 bases). V lost 3 bases and J 4 bases, leaving 10 bases between the germline ends. Germline CDR1 SGHTA, CDR2 FQGNSA. CDR3 length: 14 amino acids. CDR3 region: CASSFRRGYNEQFF. The CDR3 DNA follows: TGTGCCAGCAGCTTTAGACGGGGGTACAATGAGCAGTTCTTC.

This clone appeared a few times. J is TRBJ1-6 and V is TRBV5-4; D is uncertain. Trimming took off 0 bases at V and 8 bases at J, with 6 bases between the two ends. Germline V gives CDR1 SGHNT, CDR2 YYREEE (reference sequence). The CDR3 length is 13 residues. The CDR3 is CASSLGPDSPLHF. The CDR3 DNA sequence: TGTGCCAGCAGCTTGGGGCCCGATTCACCCCTCCACTTT.